This T cell receptor beta chain came from a study of shared clonotypes between healthy human individuals. Whole-study findings and limits: The represented genetic and exposure-history diversity was limited by the small number of donors.

In the case of this clone: Its cognate antigen is unknown.

Germline V gene data show CDR1 as SQVTM and CDR2 as ANQGSEA. The ends lost 3 bases at V and 4 bases at J; junction bases unmatched: 2. The CDR3 spans 14 residues. Assay used: immunoSEQ multiplex PCR; TCRdb lists only in-frame clones, some missing. The profile shows roughly 1,000,000 clones, around 82% of them singletons. The chain links TRBV29-1 to TRBJ2-2; 10 nucleotides agree with TRBD1. This receptor was identified in a man aged 18 to 29 in good health. Some clones in this sample may be carry-over from other donors' samples. Material for sequencing was memory CD4+ T cells from PBMCs. Documented subset: CD45RA-negative fraction. CDR3 sequence: CSVDGTGVTGELFF. Written as DNA, the CDR3 is TGCAGCGTTGACGGGACAGGGGTCACCGGGGAGCTGTTTTTT.